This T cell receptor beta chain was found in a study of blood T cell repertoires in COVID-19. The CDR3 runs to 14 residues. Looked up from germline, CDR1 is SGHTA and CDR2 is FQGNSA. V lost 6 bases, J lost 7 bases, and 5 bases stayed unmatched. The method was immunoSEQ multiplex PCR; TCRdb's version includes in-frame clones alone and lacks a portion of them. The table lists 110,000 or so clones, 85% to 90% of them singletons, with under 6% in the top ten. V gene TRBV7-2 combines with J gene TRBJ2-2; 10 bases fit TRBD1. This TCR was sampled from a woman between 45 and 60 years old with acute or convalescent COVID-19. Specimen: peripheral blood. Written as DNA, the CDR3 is TGTGCCAGCAGGGCGGGACAGGGGATCGGGGAGCTGTTTTTT. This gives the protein CASRAGQGIGELFF.